The 21 T cell receptor beta chains presented below share a single source sample, sequenced in a study of blood T cell repertoires in COVID-19. TCRdb keeps only in-frame clones here, not all; method: immunoSEQ multiplex PCR. The data show about 130,000 clones, around 83% seen once. Sequencing used PBMCs or T cells enriched from blood (not recorded which). The receptors were sampled from a man aged 50 to 60 who had recovered from COVID-19.

The chain combines TRBV9 with TRBJ1-3; TRBD1 might be the D (5 bases). The CDR3 has 15 amino acids. Germline CDR1 and CDR2: SGDLS and YYNGEE. Trimming left V 2 bases short and J 1 base short, with 10 bases between. Here the CDR3 DNA reads TGTGCCAGCAGCGTTAATACAGGATCTGGAAACACCATATATTTT. This encodes CASSVNTGSGNTIYF. The complete variable domain, with remaining parts taken from reference TRBV9 and TRBJ1-3, reads DSGVTQTPKHLITATGQRVTLRCSPRSGDLSVYWYQQSLDQGLQFLIQYYNGEERAKGNILERFSAQQFPDLHSELNLSSLELGDSALYFCASSVNTGSGNTIYFGEGSWLTVV.

V gene TRBV6-5 combines with J gene TRBJ1-1, with TRBD1 matching 10 bases. CDR1 MNHEY and CDR2 SVGAGI come from the germline V gene. This CDR3 region has 15 residues. V gave up 4 bases and J gave up 4 bases; unmatched junction bases: 6. The CDR3 spells CASSSLTGGGTEAFF. Here the CDR3 DNA reads TGTGCCAGCAGTTCACTGACAGGGGGCGGCACTGAAGCTTTCTTT.

There are a few counts of this clone. The chain couples TRBV6-2 or TRBV6-3 to TRBJ2-2; weak D call: TRBD1 (5 bases). CDR1 and CDR2 (germline): MNHEY, SVGEGT. The V end was cut by 5 bases, the J end by 3 bases, with 13 bases between. The CDR3 runs to 15 residues. Here the CDR3 DNA reads TGTGCCAGCAGTCCCTCCGGCAGGGACACCGGGGAGCTGTTTTTT. Amino acid sequence: CASSPSGRDTGELFF.

The chain employs TRBV4-3 and TRBJ2-3; possible D gene TRBD2, 6 bases. This CDR3 is 16 amino acids long. The germline V gene encodes CDR1 LGHNA and CDR2 YSLEER. Trimming stripped 1 base from V and 1 base from J, with 12 bases between. The CDR3 loop is CASSQGNSGGTDTQYF. CDR3 DNA: TGCGCCAGCAGCCAAGGTAATAGCGGAGGCACAGATACGCAGTATTTT.

The chain uses TRBV4-3 and TRBJ1-2; 9 positions match TRBD1. The V gene end was trimmed by 0 bases and the J gene end by 13 bases; junction bases not matched to a gene: 6. This CDR3 comprises 13 residues. Germline CDR1 and CDR2: LGHNA and YSLEER. The CDR3 reads CASSQDPGQGCTF. CDR3 nucleotide sequence: TGCGCCAGCAGCCAAGACCCAGGACAGGGGTGCACCTTC.

The rearrangement links TRBV5-4 to TRBJ1-3, with unresolved D. V gave up 4 bases and J gave up 0 bases, with 14 bases separating them. The CDR3 loop spans 16 amino acids. CDR1 SGHNT and CDR2 YYREEE come from the germline V gene (reference sequence). The CDR3 here is CASSVDLFPSGNTIYF. CDR3 in DNA: TGTGCCAGCAGCGTGGATCTTTTTCCCTCTGGAAACACCATATATTTT.

The chain is built from TRBV29-1 and TRBJ1-2, with 10 bases fitting TRBD1. V lost 5 bases and J lost 7; bases outside the gene matches: 7. CDR3 size: 13 residues. Germline CDR1 SQVTM, CDR2 ANQGSEA. CDR3: CSVQTGGSSGYTF. CDR3 DNA: TGCAGCGTTCAGACAGGGGGCAGTTCTGGCTACACCTTC. Full variable domain (remainder filled in from reference TRBV29-1 and TRBJ1-2): SAVISQKPSRDICQRGTSLTIQCQVDSQVTMMFWYRQQPGQSLTLIATANQGSEATYESGFVIDKFPISRPNLTFSTLTVSNMSPEDSSIYLCSVQTGGSSGYTFGSGTRLTVV.

This clone was seen a single time. The V and J genes are TRBV6-1 and TRBJ1-5; TRBD1 matches 8 bases. This CDR3 region has 16 residues. V lost 4 bases, J lost 1 base, and 6 bases stayed unmatched. Germline CDR1 MNHNS, CDR2 SASEGT. The CDR3 here is CASSGQGARSNQPQHF. The CDR3 nucleotides are TGTGCCAGCAGTGGCCAGGGGGCGCGGAGCAATCAGCCCCAGCATTTT.

The chain couples TRBV7-6 to TRBJ2-1; TRBD1 agrees at 8 bases. The V segment lost 4 bases and the J segment 8 bases; nucleotides outside the gene matches: 13. The length of the CDR3 is 16 residues. Looked up from germline, CDR1 is SGHVS and CDR2 is FNYEAQ. The CDR3 spells CASSSGPDRVADEQFF. The CDR3 DNA reads as TGTGCCAGCAGCTCAGGTCCGGACAGGGTGGCTGATGAGCAGTTCTTC.

The rearrangement joins TRBV10-3 to TRBJ2-7; a possible D gene is TRBD1 (5 bases). The CDR3 consists of 13 residues. V was cut by 4 bases and J by 5 bases, with 12 bases left in between. Germline CDR1 ENHRY, CDR2 SYGVKD. The CDR3 DNA reads as TGTGCCATCAGTGTATCAGGGCTCCACGAGCAGTACTTC. Encoded protein: CAISVSGLHEQYF.

This sequence joins TRBV6-4 and TRBJ1-1; 7 nucleotides match TRBD1. The CDR3 is made up of 13 amino acids. Per the germline V gene, CDR1 is MRHNA and CDR2 is SNTAGT. V dropped 6 bases and J dropped 7; count of bases not matched to a gene: 8. The CDR3 nucleotides read TGTGCCAGCAGACCTGACAGGGTTTGTGAAGCTTTCTTT. It specifies CASRPDRVCEAFF.

The chain employs TRBV9 and TRBJ1-1, with D perhaps TRBD1 (5 bases). V shed 3 bases and J shed 10 bases, with 25 bases lying between them. Germline-derived CDR1 and CDR2 are SGDLS and YYNGEE. The CDR3 has 16 amino acids. Written as DNA, the CDR3 is TGTGCCAGCAGCGGCAGGGCCGATTTTAGTTACAGTCGAGCTTTCTTT. Amino acid sequence: CASSGRADFSYSRAFF.

The J gene is TRBJ2-5, the V gene TRBV19; tentative D call: TRBD2 (6 bases). The CDR3 is 13 amino acids. V lost 6 bases and J lost 0, with 8 bases in between. Germline V gene lookup returns CDR1 LNHDA and CDR2 SQIVND (reference sequence). DNA for the CDR3: TGTGCCAGTAGGGAGGGGTACCAAGAGACCCAGTACTTC. It translates to CASREGYQETQYF. The whole variable domain, remainder taken from reference TRBV19 and TRBJ2-5, is DGGITQSPKYLFRKEGQNVTLSCEQNLNHDAMYWYRQDPGQGLRLIYYSQIVNDFQKGDIAEGYSVSREKKESFPLTVTSAQKNPTAFYLCASREGYQETQYFGPGTRLLVL.

The rearrangement uses TRBV5-1 and TRBJ2-3, with 7 bases matching TRBD1. Germline lookup yields CDR1 SGHRS and CDR2 YFSETQ. Trimming removed 4 bases from V and 0 bases from J; junction bases left unmatched: 8. The CDR3 has 16 residues. CDR3 sequence: CASSPGDRTSTDTQYF. The CDR3 DNA sequence: TGCGCCAGCAGCCCAGGGGACAGAACTAGCACAGATACGCAGTATTTT.

This chain links TRBV7-3 with TRBJ2-1; 12 bases line up with TRBD2. V lost 2 bases, J lost 7 bases, and 3 bases stayed unmatched. The length of the CDR3 is 15 residues. Germline V lookup: CDR1 SGHTA, CDR2 FQGTGA. The CDR3 here is CASSLGLAGRNEQFF. The DNA of the CDR3 is TGTGCCAGCAGCTTAGGACTAGCGGGGAGGAATGAGCAGTTCTTC.

The chain employs TRBV7-3 and TRBJ2-3, with 8 bases that match TRBD2. This CDR3 has 15 residues. With 2 bases clipped from V and 2 bases from J, the junction kept 3 bases outside the gene matches. Germline CDR1 SGHTA, CDR2 FQGTGA. CDR3 in amino acids: CASSLGAGVTDTQYF. For the CDR3, the DNA is TGTGCCAGCAGCTTAGGAGCGGGGGTCACAGATACGCAGTATTTT.

This clone was recorded only once. The CDR3 DNA follows: TGTGCCAGTAGTATTATGGGGACAGACTACGAGCAGTACTTC. Protein sequence: CASSIMGTDYEQYF. V and J are TRBV19 and TRBJ2-7, with 7 positions matching TRBD1. The germline V gene encodes CDR1 LNHDA and CDR2 SQIVND (reference sequence). With V trimmed by 3 bases and J by 3 bases, 5 bases remained unmatched. This CDR3 has 14 amino acids.

This clone was counted at least ten times. This rearrangement joins TRBV9 to TRBJ2-1, with 8 bases identical to TRBD2. The V segment lost 2 bases and the J segment 7 bases; nucleotides outside the gene matches: 8. The V gene's germline CDR1 is SGDLS and CDR2 YYNGEE. This CDR3 has 15 residues. The DNA for the CDR3 is TGTGCCAGCAGCGTTTCGGGGGGGCCCGAGAATGAGCAGTTCTTC. Its protein is CASSVSGGPENEQFF.

This clone was observed a handful of times. V and J are TRBV7-9 and TRBJ1-3; D not certain. Trimming removed 5 bases from V and 4 bases from J, with 15 bases in between. The germline V gene has CDR1 SEHNR and CDR2 FQNEAQ (reference sequence). The CDR3 extends over 15 amino acids. The CDR3 region has the DNA TGTGCCAGCAGCCGCACCGCGGCCGTAGGAAACACCATATATTTT. Its protein is CASSRTAAVGNTIYF.

V gene TRBV7-9 combines with J gene TRBJ2-7, with 7 bases that match TRBD1. With V trimmed by 4 bases and J by 7 bases, 4 bases remained unmatched. CDR3 length: 12 residues. Germline loops: CDR1 SEHNR, CDR2 FQNEAQ (reference sequence). The chain's CDR3 is CASSYIQGEQYF. The CDR3 nucleotides are TGTGCCAGCAGCTACATACAGGGGGAGCAGTACTTC.

The chain links TRBV18 to TRBJ2-3; 8 bases match TRBD1. J lost 0 bases, V lost 6 bases, and 14 bases had no gene match. The CDR3 runs to 18 residues. Per the germline V gene, CDR1 is KGHSH and CDR2 is LQKENI. This chain's CDR3 is CASSLRTGSRSSTDTQYF. The CDR3 nucleotides read TGTGCCAGCTCCCTCCGGACAGGGAGCCGATCTAGCACAGATACGCAGTATTTT.